These T cell receptor beta chains were read from a single sample in a study of T cells expressing NK-cell markers. TCRdb re-called the 5' RACE reads and shows each CDR3 protein once, DNA omitted. The sample has 500,000 to 700,000 distinct CDR3 sequences. The specimen sequenced was blood T cells: a sorted CD56 or NKG2C T cell subset, CD4+ or CD8+ T cells, or bulk PBMC T cells (not recorded which). These receptors were collected from a man between 18 and 35 years old in good health. The CDR3 runs from the conserved cysteine through the conserved F or W. Fields, in order: V gene, J gene, CDR3 protein.

TRBV28	TRBJ2-3	CASVRGGGSTDTQYF
TRBV4-2	TRBJ2-5	CASSHLPGQQETQYF
TRBV28	TRBJ2-1	CARLVPYNEQFF
TRBV18	TRBJ2-5	CASSPPTTGGMETQYF
TRBV5-1	TRBJ2-3	CASKPTAGGTYTQYF
TRBV6-8	TRBJ1-5	CASRQPGDRPTYSNQPQHF
TRBV7-3	TRBJ1-1	CASGTPGQGRAFF
TRBV28	TRBJ1-5	CASSYNQPQHF
TRBV4-1	TRBJ2-1	CASSPSADLNEQFF
TRBV12-3/TRBV12-4	TRBJ1-1	CASRPSRGLLTEAFF
TRBV7-8	TRBJ1-1	CASSKNRVNTEAFF
TRBV7-8	TRBJ2-7	CASSLVETSGRSNSYEQYF
TRBV4-2	TRBJ2-1	CASSQDGPDNEQFF
TRBV6-5	TRBJ2-1	CASSSQGAILNEQFF
TRBV13	TRBJ2-5	CASSLREVETQYF
TRBV15	TRBJ2-1	CATSRVLAGGEQFF
TRBV4-3	TRBJ1-2	CASSRGQNNYGYTF
TRBV10-3	TRBJ1-5	CAISEGSFQPQHF
TRBV7-9	TRBJ2-3	CASSLMTGRSHDTQYF
TRBV14	TRBJ2-2	CASNGDWRSNTGELFF
TRBV4-2	TRBJ2-1	CASSSGGDEQFF
TRBV5-1	TRBJ2-2	CASSLARDQTGELFF
TRBV7-9	TRBJ2-3	CASSLTGGAGVTDTQYF
TRBV7-2	TRBJ1-2	CASSFGTVYGYTF
TRBV12-3/TRBV12-4	TRBJ1-1	CASRILYRAFF
TRBV27	TRBJ2-1	CASSLSTSWGVGNEQFF
TRBV3-1	TRBJ2-1	CASSQVVGSYNEQFF
TRBV6-1	TRBJ2-2	CAHNPGGPGELFF
TRBV12-3/TRBV12-4	TRBJ1-6	CASTRGDSPLHF
TRBV10-3	TRBJ1-2	CAISDRDSGFNYGYTF
TRBV29-1	TRBJ2-7	CSVEGEAGGPHEQYF
TRBV28	TRBJ2-7	CASRRRQAAAYEQYF
TRBV28	TRBJ2-7	CATWGPEAYEQYF
TRBV20-1	TRBJ2-7	CSARDQWGDYEQYF